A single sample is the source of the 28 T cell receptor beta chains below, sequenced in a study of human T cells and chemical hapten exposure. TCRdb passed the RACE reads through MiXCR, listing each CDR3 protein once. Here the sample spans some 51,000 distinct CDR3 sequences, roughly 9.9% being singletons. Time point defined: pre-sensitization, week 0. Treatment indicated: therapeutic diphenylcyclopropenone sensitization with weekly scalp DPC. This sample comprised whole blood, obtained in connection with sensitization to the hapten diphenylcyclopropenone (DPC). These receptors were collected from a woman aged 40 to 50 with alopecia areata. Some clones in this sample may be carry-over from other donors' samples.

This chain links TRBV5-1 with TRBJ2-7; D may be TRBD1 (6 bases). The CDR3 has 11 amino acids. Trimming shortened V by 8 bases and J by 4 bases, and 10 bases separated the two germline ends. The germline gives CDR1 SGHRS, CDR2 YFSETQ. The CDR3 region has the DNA TGCGCCAGTACACAGGGATACGAGCAGTACTTC. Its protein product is CASTQGYEQYF.

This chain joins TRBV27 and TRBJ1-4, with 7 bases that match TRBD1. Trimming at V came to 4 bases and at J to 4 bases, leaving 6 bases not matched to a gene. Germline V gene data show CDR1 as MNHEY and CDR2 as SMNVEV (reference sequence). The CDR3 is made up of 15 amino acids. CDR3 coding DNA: TGTGCCAGCAGTTCCCCGGGACAGTTTAATGAAAAACTGTTTTTT. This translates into CASSSPGQFNEKLFF. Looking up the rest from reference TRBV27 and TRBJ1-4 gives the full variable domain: EAQVTQNPRYLITVTGKKLTVTCSQNMNHEYMSWYRQDPGLGLRQIYYSMNVEVTDKGDVPEGYKVSRKEKRNFPLILESPSPNQTSLYFCASSSPGQFNEKLFFGSGTQLSVL.

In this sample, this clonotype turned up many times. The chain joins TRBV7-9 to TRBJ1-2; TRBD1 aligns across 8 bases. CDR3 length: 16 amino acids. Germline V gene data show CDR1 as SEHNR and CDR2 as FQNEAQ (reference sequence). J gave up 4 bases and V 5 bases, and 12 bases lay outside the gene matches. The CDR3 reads CASSPPRTGLAYGYTF. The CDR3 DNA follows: TGTGCCAGCAGCCCACCCAGGACAGGGCTGGCCTATGGCTACACCTTC.

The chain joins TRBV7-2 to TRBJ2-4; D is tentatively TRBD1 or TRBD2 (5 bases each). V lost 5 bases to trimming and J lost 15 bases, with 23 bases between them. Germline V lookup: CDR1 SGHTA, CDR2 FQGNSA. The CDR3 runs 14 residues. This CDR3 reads CASSPTQNRDARYF. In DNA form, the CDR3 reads TGTGCCAGCAGCCCGACCCAGAACCGGGACGCCCGGTACTTC.

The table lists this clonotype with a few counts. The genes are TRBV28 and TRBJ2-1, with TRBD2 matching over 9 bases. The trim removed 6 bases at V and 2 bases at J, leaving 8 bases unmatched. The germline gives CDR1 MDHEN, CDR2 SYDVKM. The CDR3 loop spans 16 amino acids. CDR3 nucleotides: TGTGCCAGCAGCCCTGCGGGGGGGCTGACCTACAATGAGCAGTTCTTC. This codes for CASSPAGGLTYNEQFF.

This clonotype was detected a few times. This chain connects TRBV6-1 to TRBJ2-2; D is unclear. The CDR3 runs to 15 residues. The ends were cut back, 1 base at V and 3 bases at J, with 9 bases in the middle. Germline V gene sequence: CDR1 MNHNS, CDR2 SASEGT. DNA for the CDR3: TGTGCCAGCAGTGAAGGGCAGGCGCACACCGGGGAGCTGTTTTTT. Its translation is CASSEGQAHTGELFF.

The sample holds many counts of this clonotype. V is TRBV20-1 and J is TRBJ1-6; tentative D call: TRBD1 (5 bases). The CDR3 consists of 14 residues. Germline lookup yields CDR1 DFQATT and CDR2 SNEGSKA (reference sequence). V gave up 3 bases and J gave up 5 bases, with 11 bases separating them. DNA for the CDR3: TGCAGTGCTAGCTACAGGAAAAATAATTCACCCCTCCACTTT. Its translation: CSASYRKNNSPLHF.

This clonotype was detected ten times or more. The CDR3 protein is CSARTGNTDTQYF. Written as DNA, the CDR3 is TGCAGTGCTCGGACTGGGAACACAGATACGCAGTATTTT. This chain joins TRBV20-1 and TRBJ2-3; maybe TRBD2 (5 bases). Trimming shortened V by 5 bases and J by 2 bases, and 11 bases separated the two germline ends. The CDR3 runs 13 residues. CDR1 and CDR2 from the germline V gene are DFQATT and SNEGSKA (reference sequence).

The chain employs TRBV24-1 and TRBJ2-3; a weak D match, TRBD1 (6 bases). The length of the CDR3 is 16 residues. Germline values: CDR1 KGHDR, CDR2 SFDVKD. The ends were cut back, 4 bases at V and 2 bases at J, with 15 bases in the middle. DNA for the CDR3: TGTGCCACCAGTGACCCACAGGGACCTCACACAGATACGCAGTATTTT. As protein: CATSDPQGPHTDTQYF.

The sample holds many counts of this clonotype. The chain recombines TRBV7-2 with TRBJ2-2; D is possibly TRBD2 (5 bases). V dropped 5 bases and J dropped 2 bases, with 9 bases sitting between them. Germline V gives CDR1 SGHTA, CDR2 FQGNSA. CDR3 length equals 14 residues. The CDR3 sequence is CASSPGFNTGELFF. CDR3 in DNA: TGTGCCAGCAGCCCGGGGTTTAACACCGGGGAGCTGTTTTTT.

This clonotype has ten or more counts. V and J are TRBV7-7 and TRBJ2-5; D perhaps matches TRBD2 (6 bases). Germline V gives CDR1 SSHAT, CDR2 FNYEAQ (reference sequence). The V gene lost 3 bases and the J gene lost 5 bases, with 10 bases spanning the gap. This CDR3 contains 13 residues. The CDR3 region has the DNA TGTGCCAGCAGCTTGGAGGGTCGGGAGACCCAGTACTTC. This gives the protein CASSLEGRETQYF.

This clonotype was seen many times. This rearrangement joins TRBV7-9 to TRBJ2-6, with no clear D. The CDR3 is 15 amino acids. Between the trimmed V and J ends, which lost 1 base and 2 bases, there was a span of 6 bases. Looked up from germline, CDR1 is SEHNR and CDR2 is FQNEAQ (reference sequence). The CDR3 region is CASSLVEAGANVLTF. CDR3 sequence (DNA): TGTGCCAGCAGCTTAGTAGAGGCTGGGGCCAACGTCCTGACTTTC.

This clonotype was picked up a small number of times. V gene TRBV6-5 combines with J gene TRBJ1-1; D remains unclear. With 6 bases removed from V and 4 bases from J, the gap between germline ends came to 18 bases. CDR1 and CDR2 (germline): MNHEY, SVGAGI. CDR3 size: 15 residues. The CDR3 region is CASSPRVGRSTEAFF. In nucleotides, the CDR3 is TGTGCCAGCAGCCCCCGCGTGGGTCGGAGCACTGAAGCTTTCTTT.

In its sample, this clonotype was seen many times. Written as DNA, the CDR3 is TGCGCCAGCAGCCGACAAGCAGATACGCAGTATTTT. Protein sequence: CASSRQADTQYF. The chain carries TRBV4-1 and TRBJ2-3; no definite D call. Germline values: CDR1 MGHRA, CDR2 YSYEKL. With 4 bases removed from V and 4 bases from J, the gap between germline ends came to 6 bases. The CDR3 runs to 12 residues.

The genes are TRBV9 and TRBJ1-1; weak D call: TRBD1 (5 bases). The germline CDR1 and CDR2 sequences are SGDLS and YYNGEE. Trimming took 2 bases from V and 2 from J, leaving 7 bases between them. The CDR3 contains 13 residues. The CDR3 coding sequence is TGTGCCAGCAGCGTGCAGGGAAACACTGAAGCTTTCTTT. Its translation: CASSVQGNTEAFF.

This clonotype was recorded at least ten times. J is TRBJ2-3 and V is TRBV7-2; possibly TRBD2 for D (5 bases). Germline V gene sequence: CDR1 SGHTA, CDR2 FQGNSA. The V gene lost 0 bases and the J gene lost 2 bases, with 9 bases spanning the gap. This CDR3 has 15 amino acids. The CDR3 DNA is TGTGCCAGCAGCTTAGCCGTTAGCGACACAGATACGCAGTATTTT. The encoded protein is CASSLAVSDTDTQYF.

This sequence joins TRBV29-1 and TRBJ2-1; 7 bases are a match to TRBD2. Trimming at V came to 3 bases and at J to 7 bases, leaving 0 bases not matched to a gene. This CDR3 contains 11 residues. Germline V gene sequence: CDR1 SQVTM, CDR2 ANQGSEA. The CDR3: CSVDGGNEQFF. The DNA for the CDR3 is TGCAGCGTTGACGGGGGGAATGAGCAGTTCTTC.

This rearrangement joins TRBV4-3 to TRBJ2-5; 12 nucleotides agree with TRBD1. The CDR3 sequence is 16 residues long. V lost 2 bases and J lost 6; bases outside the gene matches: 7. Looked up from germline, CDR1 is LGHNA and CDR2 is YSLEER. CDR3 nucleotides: TGCGCCAGCAGCCAATCCGGGACAGGGGGCGCGCAGACCCAGTACTTC. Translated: CASSQSGTGGAQTQYF.

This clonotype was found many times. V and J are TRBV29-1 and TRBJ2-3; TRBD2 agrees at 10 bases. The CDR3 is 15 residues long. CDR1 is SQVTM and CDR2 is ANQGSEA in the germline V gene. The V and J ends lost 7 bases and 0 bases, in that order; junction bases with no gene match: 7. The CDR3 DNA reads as TGCAGCGGTACAACTAGCGGGGTGAGCACAGATACGCAGTATTTT. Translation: CSGTTSGVSTDTQYF.

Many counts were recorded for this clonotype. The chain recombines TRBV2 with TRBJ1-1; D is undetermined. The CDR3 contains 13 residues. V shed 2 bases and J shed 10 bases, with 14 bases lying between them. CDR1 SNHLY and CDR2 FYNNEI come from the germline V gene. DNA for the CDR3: TGTGCCAGCAGTGAATCTGCATTGATGGTAGCTTTCTTT. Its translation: CASSESALMVAFF.

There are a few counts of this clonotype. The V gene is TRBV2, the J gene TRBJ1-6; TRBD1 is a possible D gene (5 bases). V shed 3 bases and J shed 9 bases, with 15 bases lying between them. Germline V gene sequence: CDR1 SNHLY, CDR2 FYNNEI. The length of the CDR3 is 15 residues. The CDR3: CASSETPPGTSPLHF. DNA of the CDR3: TGTGCCAGCAGTGAGACCCCCCCGGGGACTTCACCCCTCCACTTT.

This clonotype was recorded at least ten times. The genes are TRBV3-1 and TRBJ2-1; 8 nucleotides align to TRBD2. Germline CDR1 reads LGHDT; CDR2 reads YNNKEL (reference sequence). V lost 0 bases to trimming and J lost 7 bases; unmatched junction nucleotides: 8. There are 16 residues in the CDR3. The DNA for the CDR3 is TGTGCCAGCAGCCAAGAGACTAGCGCCCAAGGAAATGAGCAGTTCTTC. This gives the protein CASSQETSAQGNEQFF.

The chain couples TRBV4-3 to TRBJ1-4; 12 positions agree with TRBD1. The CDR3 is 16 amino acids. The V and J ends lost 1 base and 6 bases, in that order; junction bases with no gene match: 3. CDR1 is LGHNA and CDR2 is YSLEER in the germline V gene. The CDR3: CASSQGGTGGHEKLFF. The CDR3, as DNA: TGCGCCAGCAGCCAAGGAGGGACAGGGGGCCATGAAAAACTGTTTTTT.

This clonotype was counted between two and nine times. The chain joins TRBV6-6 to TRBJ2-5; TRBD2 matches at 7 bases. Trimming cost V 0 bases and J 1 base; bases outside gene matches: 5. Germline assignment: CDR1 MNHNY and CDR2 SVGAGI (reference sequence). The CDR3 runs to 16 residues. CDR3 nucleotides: TGTGCCAGCAGTTACTCGCACTCGGGGGGCCAAGAGACCCAGTACTTC. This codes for CASSYSHSGGQETQYF.

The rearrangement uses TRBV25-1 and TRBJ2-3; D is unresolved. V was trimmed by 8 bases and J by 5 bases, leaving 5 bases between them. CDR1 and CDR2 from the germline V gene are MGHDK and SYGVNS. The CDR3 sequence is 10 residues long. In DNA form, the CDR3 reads TGTGCCAGCTCGGGAGATACGCAGTATTTT. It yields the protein CASSGDTQYF.

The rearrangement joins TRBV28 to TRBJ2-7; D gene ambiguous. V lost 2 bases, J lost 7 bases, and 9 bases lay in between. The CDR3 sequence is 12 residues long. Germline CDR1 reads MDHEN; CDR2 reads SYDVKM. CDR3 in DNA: TGTGCCAGCAGTTTAGTGAGGCGGGAGCAGTACTTC. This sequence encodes CASSLVRREQYF.

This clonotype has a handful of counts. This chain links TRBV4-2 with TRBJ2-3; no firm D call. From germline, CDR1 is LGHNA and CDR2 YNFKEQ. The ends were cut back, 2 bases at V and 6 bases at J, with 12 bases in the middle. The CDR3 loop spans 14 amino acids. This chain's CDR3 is CASSQTAVVDTQYF. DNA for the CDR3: TGTGCCAGCAGCCAAACTGCCGTCGTGGATACGCAGTATTTT.

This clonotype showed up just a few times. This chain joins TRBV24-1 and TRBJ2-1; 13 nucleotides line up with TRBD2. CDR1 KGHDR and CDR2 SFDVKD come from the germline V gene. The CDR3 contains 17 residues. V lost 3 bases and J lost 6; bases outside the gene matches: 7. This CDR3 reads CATSDPQLAGGSNEQFF. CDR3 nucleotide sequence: TGTGCCACCAGTGATCCACAACTAGCGGGGGGGAGCAATGAGCAGTTCTTC.